Each of the 11 T cell receptor beta chains below was sequenced from the same sample in a study of Graves' ophthalmopathy and Graves' hyperthyroidism (dated by TCRdb to the late 2010s). These reads were obtained on an Illumina HiSeq 2000. For repertoire sequencing, TCR beta CDR3 regions were amplified from RNA transcripts. The first round of RT-PCR was done with HTBI primers and the Qiagen OneStep RT-PCR kit, and was followed by a second round of multiplex PCR, then size selection and purification. Through fastp at Q25 and MiXCR, TCRdb rebuilt clones from the public reads, retaining in-frame beta chains. Entries that share a CDR3 protein sequence are merged under the most common genes and DNA. This sample has approximately 540,000 distinct CDR3 sequences in its table, and just under 40% of those were observed once. The top ten clonotypes cover around 4.6% of the sample. Sample: peripheral blood or thyroid tissue (not recorded which). The receptors shown here come from an adult man with Graves' hyperthyroidism.

In its sample, this clonotype was seen many times. The chain carries TRBV10-2 and TRBJ2-3; 11 bases are a match to TRBD1. Germline V gives CDR1 WSHSY, CDR2 SAAADI. This CDR3 comprises 13 residues. V was clipped by 10 bases and J by 5 bases; unmatched bases: 5. The DNA of the CDR3 is TGCGCCACGGGACAGGGGGGAGGAGATACGCAGTATTTT. It codes for CATGQGGGDTQYF.

Many counts were recorded for this clonotype. The chain carries TRBV5-5 and TRBJ1-2; 9 nucleotides align to TRBD1. The germline CDR1 and CDR2 sequences are SGHKS and YYEKEE (reference sequence). Unmatched junction bases numbered 10, after V lost 4 bases and J lost 6 bases. This CDR3 comprises 15 residues. CDR3 sequence: CASSASGQGWDGYTF. The CDR3 region has the DNA TGTGCCAGCAGCGCCTCGGGACAGGGATGGGATGGCTACACCTTC.

J is TRBJ2-7 and V is TRBV25-1; maybe TRBD2 (5 bases). CDR1 MGHDK and CDR2 SYGVNS come from the germline V gene. This CDR3 is built from 16 residues. The ends were cut back, 4 bases at V and 1 base at J, with 17 bases in the middle. The CDR3: CASSAESPPGSYEQYF. Here the CDR3 DNA reads TGTGCCAGCAGTGCTGAGTCGCCTCCGGGGTCCTACGAGCAGTACTTC.

The gene calls are TRBV12-3 or TRBV12-4 and TRBJ2-3; D not certain. V lost 8 bases and J lost 4, with 10 bases in between. The CDR3 runs to 12 residues. CDR3 coding DNA: TGTGCCAGCTGTAGACGGGCAGATACGCAGTATTTT. This sequence encodes CASCRRADTQYF.

This clonotype was observed at least ten times. The chain combines TRBV9 with TRBJ1-2; D unresolved. CDR1 and CDR2 (germline): SGDLS, YYNGEE. The CDR3 runs 13 residues. Trimming removed 2 bases from V and 2 bases from J, with 7 bases in between. The CDR3 DNA reads TGTGCCAGCAGCGTCGGAGAGAACTATGGCTACACCTTC. Translated: CASSVGENYGYTF.

Ten or more counts support this clonotype. This chain joins TRBV5-6 and TRBJ2-7; D is undetermined. Germline V gives CDR1 SGHDT, CDR2 YYEEEE. The CDR3 extends over 12 amino acids. V was trimmed by 1 base and J by 3 bases, leaving 5 bases between them. The CDR3 loop is CASSLRYYEQYF. The CDR3 DNA sequence: TGTGCCAGCAGCTTGCGGTACTACGAGCAGTACTTC.

This clonotype showed up many times. This sequence joins TRBV19 and TRBJ1-2; D may be TRBD1 (5 bases). CDR1 is LNHDA, CDR2 SQIVND, per germline (reference sequence). The CDR3 has 11 amino acids. Trimming took 10 bases from V and 6 from J, leaving 12 bases between them. In DNA form, the CDR3 reads TGTGCCACTCGCACAGGTCATGGCTACACCTTC. As protein: CATRTGHGYTF. Drawing the rest from reference TRBV19 and TRBJ1-2, the complete variable domain is DGGITQSPKYLFRKEGQNVTLSCEQNLNHDAMYWYRQDPGQGLRLIYYSQIVNDFQKGDIAEGYSVSREKKESFPLTVTSAQKNPTAFYLCATRTGHGYTFGSGTRLTVV.

This clonotype has a count of ten or more. The CDR3 spells CASSVAAEGLPLNEQYF. CDR3 bases: TGTGCCAGCAGCGTCGCCGCAGAGGGACTCCCCCTGAACGAGCAGTACTTC. The chain joins TRBV9 to TRBJ2-7; tentatively, D is TRBD2 (6 bases). Deletions cut 2 bases from V and 5 bases from J, with 23 bases between. The CDR3 spans 17 residues. From germline, CDR1 is SGDLS and CDR2 YYNGEE.

The CDR3 DNA reads as TGTGCCACCAGTGTTCGGTTGAGCTCCGGGAAAAATTCACCCCTCCACTTT. Its translation: CATSVRLSSGKNSPLHF. This chain connects TRBV24-1 to TRBJ1-6; D is unclear. The CDR3 contains 17 residues. The V end lost 5 bases, the J end lost 7 bases, and 20 bases lay between the germline ends. Germline V gene lookup returns CDR1 KGHDR and CDR2 SFDVKD.

The chain couples TRBV10-3 to TRBJ2-1; the D is unclear. The CDR3 totals 13 residues. Germline V gives CDR1 ENHRY, CDR2 SYGVKD. V lost 11 bases and J lost 4, with 15 bases in between. CDR3 nucleotide sequence: TGTGCCCACACATCGTCGGATTACAATGAGCAGTTCTTC. This translates into CAHTSSDYNEQFF.

The chain combines TRBV24-1 with TRBJ2-5; D call uncertain. With the DNA end fitting TRBJ2-1 better, the J assignment may be wrong. The CDR3 consists of 12 residues. Germline values: CDR1 KGHDR, CDR2 SFDVKD. The CDR3 DNA follows: TGTGCCACCAGTGGGAGCCTTTGGGAGCAGTTCTTC. As protein: CATSGSLWEQFF.